The 14 T cell receptor beta chains listed next were all sequenced from one sample in a study of shared clonotypes between healthy human individuals. Here immunoSEQ multiplex PCR was the method, and the copy in TCRdb shows in-frame clones only, minus some. Of about 2.3 million clones in the sample, about 90% were seen once. Sequences were obtained from naive CD4+ T cells from PBMCs. As for subset: CD45RA+ positively selected. The receptors were gathered from a man between 18 and 35 years old in good health. Some clones in this sample may be carry-over from other donors' samples.

V gene TRBV9 combines with J gene TRBJ1-5, with TRBD1 matching over 8 bases. Germline CDR1 and CDR2: SGDLS and YYNGEE. This CDR3 is 15 amino acids long. The J segment lost 5 bases and the V segment lost 3 bases, leaving 7 bases of the junction unmatched. The CDR3: CASSGQGLIDQPQHF. The CDR3, as DNA: TGTGCCAGCAGCGGACAGGGGCTTATCGATCAGCCCCAGCATTTT.

Here the CDR3 DNA reads TGCGCCAGCAGCACCGGAGGTTCGCCCGGGAGGGCCACAGATACGCAGTATTTT. Translating gives CASSTGGSPGRATDTQYF. This chain joins TRBV5-1 and TRBJ2-3; TRBD2 aligns across 8 bases. The CDR3 is 18 amino acids. CDR1 and CDR2 (germline): SGHRS, YFSETQ. J gave up 2 bases and V 4 bases, and 15 bases lay outside the gene matches.

The chain recombines TRBV7-2 with TRBJ2-3; 12 positions match TRBD2. Germline V gene sequence: CDR1 SGHTA, CDR2 FQGNSA. V shed 3 bases and J 0 bases; nucleotides not matched to a gene: 7. The CDR3 runs 18 residues. The CDR3 sequence is CASSFDTGTSGSTDTQYF. As DNA, the CDR3 is TGTGCCAGCAGCTTCGATACCGGGACTAGCGGGAGCACAGATACGCAGTATTTT. The complete variable domain, with remaining parts taken from reference TRBV7-2 and TRBJ2-3, reads GAGVSQSPSNKVTEKGKDVELRCDPISGHTALYWYRQSLGQGLEFLIYFQGNSAPDKSGLPSDRFSAERTGGSVSTLTIQRTQQEDSAVYLCASSFDTGTSGSTDTQYFGPGTRLTVL.

This clone was counted a few times. Other DNA sequences in the same sample also yield this CDR3. The chain has TRBV2 and TRBJ2-7; tentative D call: TRBD1 (6 bases). The CDR3 spans 11 residues. Germline V gives CDR1 SNHLY, CDR2 FYNNEI. The V and J ends lost 6 bases and 3 bases respectively, with 6 bases between them. The CDR3 region is CASRDSYEQYF. In DNA, the CDR3 is TGTGCCAGCAGGGACAGCTACGAGCAGTACTTC.

A note on this clone: The same CDR3 also results from other DNA sequences found in this sample. The rearrangement joins TRBV29-1 to TRBJ2-7, with TRBD2 identical over 14 bases. V lost 6 bases, J lost 5 bases, and 3 bases stayed unmatched. CDR1 and CDR2 from the germline V gene are SQVTM and ANQGSEA. CDR3 length equals 13 residues. This CDR3 is CSVEGLAGDEQYF. The CDR3 nucleotides are TGCAGCGTAGAGGGACTAGCGGGAGACGAGCAGTACTTC.

The chain joins TRBV7-3 to TRBJ2-1, with 7 bases fitting TRBD2. The CDR3 sequence is 19 residues long. The V gene end was trimmed by 2 bases and the J gene end by 0 bases; junction bases not matched to a gene: 13. Germline V gives CDR1 SGHTA, CDR2 FQGTGA. CDR3 sequence (DNA): TGTGCCAGCAGCTTATTTTCACTGAGCTCGGGGGGCTCCTACAATGAGCAGTTCTTC. Its translation: CASSLFSLSSGGSYNEQFF. The variable domain in full, completed from reference TRBV7-3 and TRBJ2-1, reads GAGVSQTPSNKVTEKGKYVELRCDPISGHTALYWYRQSLGQGPEFLIYFQGTGAADDSGLPNDRFFAVRPEGSVSTLKIQRTERGDSAVYLCASSLFSLSSGGSYNEQFFGPGTRLTVL.

V is TRBV21-1 and J is TRBJ2-1; the table's D call, TRBD1, was not checked against the DNA. TRBV21-1 is marked as a pseudogene. The CDR3 sequence is 17 residues long. CDR3 sequence (DNA): TGTGCCAGCAGCACGGGGAGAGGGACAGTGGCCTACAATGAGCAGTTCTTC. It codes for CASSTGRGTVAYNEQFF.

The CDR3 spells CASSFIGRGTGPNQPQHF. CDR3 nucleotide sequence: TGTGCCAGCAGTTTTATTGGGCGGGGAACAGGGCCTAATCAGCCCCAGCATTTT. This rearrangement joins TRBV28 to TRBJ1-5; TRBD1 might be the D (6 bases). V was shortened by 3 bases and J by 4 bases, with 22 bases between the two germline ends. Per germline, CDR1 MDHEN and CDR2 SYDVKM. The CDR3 has 18 amino acids.

CDR3 nucleotides: TGTGCCAGCAGCTATAGGGGAGCCTCCTACGAGCAGTACTTC. Translated, it gives CASSYRGASYEQYF. The gene calls are TRBV11-2 and TRBJ2-7; D may match TRBD1 or TRBD2 (5 bases each). CDR1 and CDR2 from the germline V gene are SGHAT and FQNNGV. The CDR3 loop spans 14 amino acids. V shed 4 bases and J shed 0 bases, with 10 bases lying between them.

The chain's CDR3 is CASNLRDRGAYEQYF. The CDR3 nucleotides read TGTGCCAGCAATCTAAGGGACAGGGGGGCCTACGAGCAGTACTTC. This chain uses TRBV6-1 with TRBJ2-7, with 11 bases lining up with TRBD1. The J segment lost 2 bases and the V segment lost 7 bases, leaving 7 bases of the junction unmatched. Germline loops: CDR1 MNHNS, CDR2 SASEGT. The CDR3 runs 15 residues.

J is TRBJ2-5 and V is TRBV18; TRBD2 aligns across 11 bases. V was clipped by 3 bases and J by 4 bases; unmatched bases: 10. The CDR3 is 17 amino acids. Per germline, CDR1 KGHSH and CDR2 LQKENI. CDR3 in amino acids: CASSPGTSGRGPETQYF. The DNA of the CDR3 is TGTGCCAGCTCACCTGGGACTAGCGGTCGGGGCCCAGAGACCCAGTACTTC.

The rearrangement links TRBV14 to TRBJ2-1; TRBD2 agrees at 8 bases. The CDR3 extends over 16 amino acids. Germline V gene sequence: CDR1 SGHDN, CDR2 FVKESK. The J segment lost 15 bases and the V segment lost 3 bases, leaving 19 bases of the junction unmatched. CDR3 amino acids: CASSHPWSGRILKGFF. CDR3 nucleotides: TGTGCCAGCAGCCACCCATGGAGCGGGAGAATTCTAAAAGGGTTCTTC.

The rearrangement joins TRBV10-1 to TRBJ2-1; the match to TRBD1 covers 8 bases. The ends lost 6 bases at V and 2 bases at J; junction bases unmatched: 6. The length of the CDR3 is 15 residues. Germline CDR1 is WNHNN and CDR2 is SYGVQD (reference sequence). The CDR3: CASSGLGQAYNEQFF. The CDR3 coding sequence is TGCGCCAGCAGCGGGCTGGGACAGGCCTACAATGAGCAGTTCTTC.

The V call is TRBV5-1, the J call TRBJ2-6, with 12 bases aligning to TRBD2. The V gene end was trimmed by 4 bases and the J gene end by 0 bases; junction bases not matched to a gene: 8. The CDR3 length is 19 residues. CDR1 and CDR2 from the germline V gene are SGHRS and YFSETQ. The DNA of the CDR3 is TGCGCCAGCAGCCCATGGGCTAGCGGGAGGGCCTCTGGGGCCAACGTCCTGACTTTC. This translates into CASSPWASGRASGANVLTF. Combining the CDR3 with reference TRBV5-1 and TRBJ2-6 gives the whole variable domain KAGVTQTPRYLIKTRGQQVTLSCSPISGHRSVSWYQQTPGQGLQFLFEYFSETQRNKGNFPGRFSGRQFSNSRSEMNVSTLELGDSALYLCASSPWASGRASGANVLTFGAGSRLTVL.